This TCR beta chain was captured in a study of blood T cell repertoires in COVID-19. Study in general: From T cells, B-cell-depleted T cells, or PBMCs came the material, which was cDNA or gDNA.

The CDR3 covers 15 residues. Per the germline V gene, CDR1 is SGHNT and CDR2 is YYREEE (reference sequence). The V and J ends lost 4 bases and 6 bases, in that order; junction bases with no gene match: 11. Study processing details: Reference gene primer amplification yielded estimated nucleated cell counts. The protocol was immunoSEQ multiplex PCR, while the TCRdb copy is restricted to in-frame clones and leaves out a portion. V, J and clone size reflect that table, while D and trimming were determined from the DNA. The sample consists of 60,000 to 75,000 clones, roughly 78% of them appearing once. The sample holds a few counts of this clone.

The origin of this receptor is a man aged 55-75 years with active or convalescent COVID-19. J is TRBJ2-3 and V is TRBV5-4; TRBD1 agrees at 7 bases. The sequenced material came from peripheral blood. This CDR3 is CASSGGDSRRDTQYF. The CDR3 nucleotides read TGTGCCAGCAGCGGTGGGGACAGCCGGAGGGATACGCAGTATTTT.